This is a list of T cell receptor beta chains from one sample in a study of CXCR3-negative and CXCR3-positive naive CD8 T cells. TCRdb reanalyzed the 5' RACE reads and collapses them to one entry per CDR3 protein, without DNA. The sample data list about 63,000 distinct CDR3 sequences. Sequencing was carried out using naive CXCR3+ CD8+ T cells from blood. These receptors were collected from a human donor in good health. Some clones in this sample may be carry-over from other donors' samples. The CDR3 runs from the conserved cysteine through the conserved F or W. Size is omitted from some rows. Given values are once, few, many or a class for expanded clones.

clone size	V gene	J gene	CDR3 protein
NA	TRBV6-6	TRBJ2-1	CASSYGTEQFF
NA	TRBV7-2	TRBJ2-7	CASSLVSLNYEQYF
NA	TRBV20-1	TRBJ1-1	CSARILGINELLAFF
NA	TRBV6-2/TRBV6-3	TRBJ1-1	CASYRAIMNTEAFF
NA	TRBV5-5	TRBJ2-1	CASSLLISYNEQFF
medium-sized	TRBV20-1	TRBJ1-1	CSARAPGGHTEAFF
NA	TRBV29-1	TRBJ2-7	CSVLTPGRFAYF
NA	TRBV3-1	TRBJ2-7	CASSSLAGAEYEQYF
NA	TRBV29-1	TRBJ2-1	CSPGGAGEQFF
NA	TRBV29-1	TRBJ2-7	CSVEVPRTGEDEQYF
NA	TRBV14	TRBJ1-5	CASSPGFGQVDNQPQHF
medium-sized	TRBV12-3/TRBV12-4	TRBJ2-7	CASSTPPGAGEQYF
NA	TRBV10-3	TRBJ2-7	CAISESPSGAPHEQYF
NA	TRBV6-5	TRBJ2-7	CASSYFGNYEQYF
NA	TRBV18	TRBJ1-1	CASSPTGPGNTEAFF
NA	TRBV7-2	TRBJ2-7	CASSLEPGIYEQYF
NA	TRBV28	TRBJ1-1	CASSPAWAESNTEAFF
NA	TRBV4-2	TRBJ1-1	CASSQDVTGGLNTEAFF
NA	TRBV6-2/TRBV6-3	TRBJ2-5	CASSYSPRGGAGRMETQYF
NA	TRBV7-9	TRBJ1-1	CASSPSPFGANTEAFF
NA	TRBV7-8	TRBJ2-1	CASSPSGGLNEQFF
NA	TRBV29-1	TRBJ2-1	CSVDGLAVSSYNEQFF
NA	TRBV28	TRBJ1-3	CASSPTMGGNTIYF
NA	TRBV20-1	TRBJ2-3	CRACLGAESTDTQYF
NA	TRBV29-1	TRBJ2-2	CSVEARDRGTGELFF
NA	TRBV9	TRBJ1-1	CASSGDLGGSWNTEAFF
NA	TRBV11-2	TRBJ1-1	CASSLDLGPAFF
NA	TRBV29-1	TRBJ2-7	CSVERQLPYEQYF
NA	TRBV12-3/TRBV12-4	TRBJ2-7	CASSFHSGDYEQYF